Each of the 19 T cell receptor beta chains below was sequenced from the same sample in a study of T cell responses to AZD1222 COVID-19 vaccine (dated by TCRdb to the early 2020s). The library was made by the immunoSEQ multiplex PCR assay. In TCRdb, the immuneACCESS table is reduced to in-frame sequences with V and J assigned. These tables do not hold every clone; where another copy was compared, an unresolved V gene accounts for under half, and the others remain unexplained. A total of about 99,000 clones appear in this sample, roughly 91% of them only once. The biggest ten clones account for 45% to 50% of the sample. This specimen's time point label, per the study, means: baseline before first vaccination. This material consisted of peripheral blood, taken on day 0 of AZD1222 vaccination. The receptors were gathered from an adult in good health.

The V call is TRBV28, the J call TRBJ2-1; no reliable D call. The CDR3 consists of 13 residues. Germline lookup yields CDR1 MDHEN and CDR2 SYDVKM. The V end lost 6 bases, the J end lost 5 bases, and 11 bases lay between the germline ends. The DNA of the CDR3 is TGTGCCAGCAGGAAGTTTAATAACAATGAGCAGTTCTTC. Translation gives CASRKFNNNEQFF. The full variable domain, in which reference TRBV28 and TRBJ2-1 provide the parts outside the CDR3, is DVKVTQSSRYLVKRTGEKVFLECVQDMDHENMFWYRQDPGLGLRLIYFSYDVKMKEKGDIPEGYSVSREKKERFSLILESASTNQTSMYLCASRKFNNNEQFFGPGTRLTVL.

The chain couples TRBV18 to TRBJ2-5; D gene unclear. Germline V CDR1 and CDR2: KGHSH, LQKENI. The CDR3 extends over 13 amino acids. V shed 3 bases and J shed 5 bases, with 10 bases lying between them. The CDR3 sequence is CASSPVGSETQYF. CDR3 nucleotide sequence: TGTGCCAGCTCACCCGTAGGGTCCGAGACCCAGTACTTC.

The CDR3 here is CASSRGGSYGYTF. The CDR3 nucleotides read TGTGCCAGCAGCCGCGGGGGGAGCTATGGCTACACCTTC. The V call is TRBV28, the J call TRBJ1-2, with D maybe TRBD1 (5 bases). The CDR3 contains 13 residues. The ends were cut back, 6 bases at V and 4 bases at J, with 12 bases in the middle. The V gene's germline CDR1 is MDHEN and CDR2 SYDVKM.

The chain links TRBV12-2 to TRBJ2-7; TRBD2, the table's D call, was not compared with the DNA. TRBV12-2 is flagged as a pseudogene. The CDR3 has 17 amino acids. The CDR3 bases are TGTGCAAGTCGCTTCGGGACTCGAGCCGCCCATTTTTACGAGCAGTACTTC. Amino acid sequence: CASRFGTRAAHFYEQYF.

The chain combines TRBV6-2 or TRBV6-3 with TRBJ2-7; D may be TRBD1 (6 bases). V was trimmed by 5 bases and J by 0 bases, leaving 11 bases between them. The CDR3 consists of 14 residues. Germline lookup yields CDR1 MNHEY and CDR2 SVGEGT. The CDR3 bases are TGTGCCAGCAGTAAACGGACAGTCTCCTACGAGCAGTACTTC. This sequence encodes CASSKRTVSYEQYF.

The chain carries TRBV19 and TRBJ1-5; 7 bases are shared with TRBD1. Germline values: CDR1 LNHDA, CDR2 SQIVND (reference sequence). The CDR3 loop spans 15 amino acids. V gave up 5 bases and J gave up 4 bases; unmatched junction bases: 8. CDR3 sequence: CASSVTGPGNQPQHF. DNA for the CDR3: TGTGCCAGTAGTGTGACAGGGCCGGGTAATCAGCCCCAGCATTTT.

This chain uses TRBV4-1 with TRBJ1-6; D remains unclear. CDR3 length: 14 amino acids. Deletions cut 1 base from V and 6 bases from J, with 7 bases between. Germline-derived CDR1 and CDR2 are MGHRA and YSYEKL. CDR3 nucleotides: TGCGCCAGCAGCCAAGGGGGTTCTAATTCACCCCTCCACTTT. This encodes CASSQGGSNSPLHF.

This chain uses TRBV19 with TRBJ1-2; 12 bases are a match to TRBD1. Looked up from germline, CDR1 is LNHDA and CDR2 is SQIVND (reference sequence). V trimming: 5 bases; J trimming: 8 bases; junction bases outside the gene matches: 15. CDR3 length: 17 residues. The CDR3 protein is CASSARDPGQGAWGYTF. The CDR3 nucleotides are TGTGCCAGTAGTGCGCGGGATCCGGGACAGGGGGCCTGGGGCTACACCTTC.

This chain connects TRBV28 to TRBJ1-2; maybe TRBD1 (5 bases). Germline V gene lookup returns CDR1 MDHEN and CDR2 SYDVKM. The ends were cut back, 2 bases at V and 4 bases at J, with 20 bases in the middle. The CDR3 spans 17 residues. CDR3: CASSLIPGTESVYGYTF. The CDR3 DNA sequence: TGTGCCAGCAGTTTAATACCCGGGACCGAGAGCGTCTATGGCTACACCTTC.

This sequence joins TRBV11-3 and TRBJ2-2; 13 nucleotides match TRBD2. Germline-derived CDR1 and CDR2 are SGHNT and YENEEA. V gave up 0 bases and J gave up 8 bases; unmatched junction bases: 6. The CDR3 is 17 residues long. CDR3 sequence reads: CASSLEWGLAGTGELFF. In DNA form, the CDR3 reads TGTGCCAGCAGCTTAGAGTGGGGACTAGCGGGAACGGGGGAGCTGTTTTTT.

The CDR3 region is CASRGTANFYEQYF. In DNA form, the CDR3 reads TGCGCCAGCAGGGGGACAGCTAACTTCTACGAGCAGTACTTC. V usage is TRBV10-2 and J usage is TRBJ2-7, with 7 bases identical to TRBD1. Germline-derived CDR1 and CDR2 are WSHSY and SAAADI. This CDR3 contains 14 residues. V was pared by 6 bases and J by 3 bases, with 8 bases of the junction left unmatched.

The DNA for the CDR3 is TGTGCCACCAGTGACCTAGCGGGAGTAACAGATACGCAGTATTTT. Protein: CATSDLAGVTDTQYF. This chain uses TRBV24-1 with TRBJ2-3; 10 bases line up with TRBD2. V lost 4 bases, J lost 3 bases, and 3 bases stayed unmatched. This CDR3 region has 15 residues. In germline, CDR1 is KGHDR, CDR2 SFDVKD.

V and J are TRBV7-2 and TRBJ1-6; no clear D. The CDR3 totals 16 residues. Germline loops: CDR1 SGHTA, CDR2 FQGNSA. Deletions cut 5 bases from V and 6 bases from J, with 17 bases between. CDR3 sequence (DNA): TGTGCCAGCAGCACCCGGTTGGCGCCGACTAATTCACCCCTCCACTTT. Its translation is CASSTRLAPTNSPLHF.

The rearrangement uses TRBV7-3 and TRBJ2-2; TRBD2 aligns across 10 bases. V shed 5 bases, J shed 7 bases, and the junction held 7 bases outside the gene matches. The CDR3 runs to 15 residues. The germline CDR1 and CDR2 sequences are SGHTA and FQGTGA. CDR3 region: CASSPALAGDGELFF. The CDR3 DNA is TGTGCCAGCAGCCCCGCCCTAGCGGGAGACGGGGAGCTGTTTTTT.

The V gene is TRBV3-1 (or the pseudogene TRBV3-2), the J gene TRBJ2-1; 7 nucleotides match TRBD2. Trimming took 1 base from V and 8 from J; bases not matched to a gene: 8. The V gene's germline CDR1 is LGHDT and CDR2 YNNKEL (reference sequence). The CDR3 sequence is 15 residues long. This CDR3 reads CASSQVMTGGHEQFF. The CDR3 DNA is TGTGCCAGCAGCCAAGTAATGACGGGAGGTCATGAGCAGTTCTTC.

The rearrangement joins TRBV6-2 or TRBV6-3 to TRBJ1-1; D is unresolved. The CDR3 length is 15 residues. Per germline, CDR1 MNHEY and CDR2 SVGEGT. V shed 4 bases and J shed 5 bases, with 17 bases lying between them. This CDR3 is CASSSPTAGETEAFF. CDR3 in DNA: TGTGCCAGCAGTTCCCCGACCGCCGGGGAAACTGAAGCTTTCTTT.

This chain connects TRBV10-2 to TRBJ2-3; TRBD2 matches at 15 bases. V lost 7 bases, J lost 4 bases, and 3 bases stayed unmatched. CDR1 is WSHSY and CDR2 is SAAADI in the germline V gene. The CDR3 totals 15 residues. The CDR3 DNA reads TGCGCCAGCAAGGGGACTAGCGGGAGGCCAGATACGCAGTATTTT. This translates into CASKGTSGRPDTQYF.

J is TRBJ1-4 and V is TRBV5-1, with 9 bases that match TRBD1. CDR1 is SGHRS, CDR2 YFSETQ, per germline. The V gene end was trimmed by 5 bases and the J gene end by 3 bases; junction bases not matched to a gene: 2. There are 14 residues in the CDR3. The CDR3 sequence: CASRRQGANEKLFF. The CDR3, as DNA: TGCGCCAGCAGGCGACAGGGGGCTAATGAAAAACTGTTTTTT. The variable domain in full, completed from reference TRBV5-1 and TRBJ1-4, reads KAGVTQTPRYLIKTRGQQVTLSCSPISGHRSVSWYQQTPGQGLQFLFEYFSETQRNKGNFPGRFSGRQFSNSRSEMNVSTLELGDSALYLCASRRQGANEKLFFGSGTQLSVL.

The rearrangement links TRBV11-3 to TRBJ2-2; 7 nucleotides line up with TRBD2. V shed 5 bases, J shed 7 bases, and the junction held 13 bases outside the gene matches. CDR1 and CDR2 from the germline V gene are SGHNT and YENEEA. This CDR3 comprises 16 residues. CDR3 amino acids: CASSPHTSVVGGELFF. The CDR3 DNA sequence: TGTGCCAGCAGCCCCCACACTAGCGTGGTGGGCGGGGAGCTGTTTTTT.